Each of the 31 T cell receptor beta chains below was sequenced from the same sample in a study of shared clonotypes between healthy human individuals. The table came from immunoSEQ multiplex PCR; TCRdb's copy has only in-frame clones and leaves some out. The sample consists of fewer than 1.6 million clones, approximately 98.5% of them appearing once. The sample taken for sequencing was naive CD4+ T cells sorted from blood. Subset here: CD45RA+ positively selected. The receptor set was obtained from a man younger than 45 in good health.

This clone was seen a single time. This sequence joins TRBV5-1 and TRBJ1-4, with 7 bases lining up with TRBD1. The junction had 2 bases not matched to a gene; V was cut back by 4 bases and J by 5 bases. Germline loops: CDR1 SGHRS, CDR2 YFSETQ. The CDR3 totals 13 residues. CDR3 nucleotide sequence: TGCGCCAGCAGCATGGGACAGAATGAAAAACTGTTTTTT. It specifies CASSMGQNEKLFF.

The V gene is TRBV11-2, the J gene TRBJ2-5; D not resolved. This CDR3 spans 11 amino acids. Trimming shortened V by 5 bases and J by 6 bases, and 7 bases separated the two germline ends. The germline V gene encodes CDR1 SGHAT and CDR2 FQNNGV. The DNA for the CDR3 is TGTGCCAGCAGCCAGCTCCAGACCCAGTACTTC. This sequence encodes CASSQLQTQYF.

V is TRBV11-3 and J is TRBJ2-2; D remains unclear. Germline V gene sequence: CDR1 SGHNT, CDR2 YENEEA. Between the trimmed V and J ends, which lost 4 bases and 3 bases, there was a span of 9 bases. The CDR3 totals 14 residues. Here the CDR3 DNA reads TGTGCCAGCAGCTCTCCGGGTCACACCGGGGAGCTGTTTTTT. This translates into CASSSPGHTGELFF. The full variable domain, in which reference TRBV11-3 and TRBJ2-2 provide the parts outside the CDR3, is EAGVVQSPRYKIIEKKQPVAFWCNPISGHNTLYWYLQNLGQGPELLIRYENEEAVDDSQLPKDRFSAERLKGVDSTLKIQPAELGDSAVYLCASSSPGHTGELFFGEGSRLTVL.

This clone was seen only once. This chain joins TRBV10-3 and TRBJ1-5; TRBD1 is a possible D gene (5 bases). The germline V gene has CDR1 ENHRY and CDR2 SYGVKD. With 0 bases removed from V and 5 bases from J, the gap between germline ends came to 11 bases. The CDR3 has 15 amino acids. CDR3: CAISESRQGHQPQHF. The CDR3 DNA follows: TGTGCCATCAGTGAGTCGAGGCAGGGCCATCAGCCCCAGCATTTT.

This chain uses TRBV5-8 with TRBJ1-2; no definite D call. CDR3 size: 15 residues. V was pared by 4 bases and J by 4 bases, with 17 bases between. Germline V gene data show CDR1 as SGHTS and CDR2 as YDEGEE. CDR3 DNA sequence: TGTGCCAGCAGCCCATATCTCGGGCAGGCCTATGGCTACACCTTC. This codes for CASSPYLGQAYGYTF.

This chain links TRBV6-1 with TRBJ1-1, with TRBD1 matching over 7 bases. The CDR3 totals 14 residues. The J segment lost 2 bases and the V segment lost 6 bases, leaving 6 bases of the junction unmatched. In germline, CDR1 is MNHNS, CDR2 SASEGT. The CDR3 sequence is CASRNDRANTEAFF. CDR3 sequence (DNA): TGTGCCAGCAGGAACGACAGGGCTAACACTGAAGCTTTCTTT.

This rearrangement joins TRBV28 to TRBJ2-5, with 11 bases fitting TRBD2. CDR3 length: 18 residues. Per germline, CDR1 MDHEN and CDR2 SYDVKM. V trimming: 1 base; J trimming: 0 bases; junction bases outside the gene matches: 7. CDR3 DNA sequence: TGTGCCAGCAGTTTATCCATTAGCGGGAGGGGAGACCAAGAGACCCAGTACTTC. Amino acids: CASSLSISGRGDQETQYF.

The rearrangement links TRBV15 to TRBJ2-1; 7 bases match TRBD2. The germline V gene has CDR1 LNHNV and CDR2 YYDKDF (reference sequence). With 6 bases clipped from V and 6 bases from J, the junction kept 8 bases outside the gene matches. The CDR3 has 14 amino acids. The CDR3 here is CATRFAGEGNEQFF. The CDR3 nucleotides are TGTGCCACCAGATTTGCGGGAGAGGGCAATGAGCAGTTCTTC.

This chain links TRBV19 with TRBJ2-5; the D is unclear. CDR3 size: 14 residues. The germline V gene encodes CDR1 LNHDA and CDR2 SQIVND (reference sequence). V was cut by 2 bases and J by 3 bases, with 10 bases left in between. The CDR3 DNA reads TGTGCCAGTAGTATACTGATTCACAAAGAGACCCAGTACTTC. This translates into CASSILIHKETQYF.

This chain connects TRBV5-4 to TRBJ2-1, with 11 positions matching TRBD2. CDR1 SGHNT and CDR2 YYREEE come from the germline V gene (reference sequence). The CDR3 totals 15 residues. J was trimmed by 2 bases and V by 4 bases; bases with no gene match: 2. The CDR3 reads CASSRLAGTYNEQFF. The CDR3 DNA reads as TGTGCCAGCAGCAGACTAGCGGGGACCTACAATGAGCAGTTCTTC.

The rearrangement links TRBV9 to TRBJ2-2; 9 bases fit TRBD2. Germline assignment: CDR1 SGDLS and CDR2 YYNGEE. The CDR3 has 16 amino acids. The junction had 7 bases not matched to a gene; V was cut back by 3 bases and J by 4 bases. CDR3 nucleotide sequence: TGTGCCAGCAGCGCTGGGACTAGCTGGAGCACCGGGGAGCTGTTTTTT. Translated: CASSAGTSWSTGELFF.

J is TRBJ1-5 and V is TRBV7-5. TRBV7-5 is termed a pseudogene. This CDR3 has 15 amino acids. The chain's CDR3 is CARSSLTGTYQPQHF. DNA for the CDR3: TGTGCCAGAAGCTCACTAACAGGGACTTATCAGCCCCAGCATTTT.

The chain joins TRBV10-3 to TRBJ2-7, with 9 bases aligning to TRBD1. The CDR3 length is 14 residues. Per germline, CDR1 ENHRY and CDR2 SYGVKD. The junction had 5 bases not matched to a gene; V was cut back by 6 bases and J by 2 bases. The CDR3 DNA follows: TGTGCCATCAGAGCCGGGACAGGGACCTACGAGCAGTACTTC. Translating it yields CAIRAGTGTYEQYF.

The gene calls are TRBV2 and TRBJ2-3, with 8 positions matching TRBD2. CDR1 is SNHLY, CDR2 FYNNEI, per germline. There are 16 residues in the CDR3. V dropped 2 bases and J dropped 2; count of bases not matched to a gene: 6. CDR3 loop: CASSELGLALTDTQYF. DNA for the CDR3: TGTGCCAGCAGTGAACTCGGACTAGCTCTCACAGATACGCAGTATTTT.

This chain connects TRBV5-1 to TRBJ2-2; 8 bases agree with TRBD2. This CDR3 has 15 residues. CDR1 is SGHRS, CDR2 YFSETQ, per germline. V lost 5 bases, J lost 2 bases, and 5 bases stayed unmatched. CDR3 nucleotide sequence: TGCGCCAGCAGGTTAGCGGGAAAAAACACCGGGGAGCTGTTTTTT. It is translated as CASRLAGKNTGELFF.

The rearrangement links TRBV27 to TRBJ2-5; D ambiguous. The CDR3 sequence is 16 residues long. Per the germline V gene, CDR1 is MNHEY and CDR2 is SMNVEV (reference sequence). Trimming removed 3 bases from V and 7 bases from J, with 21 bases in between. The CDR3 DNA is TGTGCCAGCAGTTTGGCTTCGCCAGGAACGACATGGACCCAGTACTTC. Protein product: CASSLASPGTTWTQYF.

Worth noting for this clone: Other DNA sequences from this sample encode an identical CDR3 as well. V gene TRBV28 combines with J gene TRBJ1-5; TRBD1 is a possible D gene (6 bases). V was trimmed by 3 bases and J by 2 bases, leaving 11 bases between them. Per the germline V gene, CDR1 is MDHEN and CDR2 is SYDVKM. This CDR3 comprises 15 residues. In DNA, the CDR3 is TGTGCCAGCAGTTTGGGGGCGGCAGGCAATCAGCCCCAGCATTTT. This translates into CASSLGAAGNQPQHF. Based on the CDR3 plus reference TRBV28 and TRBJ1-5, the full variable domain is DVKVTQSSRYLVKRTGEKVFLECVQDMDHENMFWYRQDPGLGLRLIYFSYDVKMKEKGDIPEGYSVSREKKERFSLILESASTNQTSMYLCASSLGAAGNQPQHFGDGTRLSIL.

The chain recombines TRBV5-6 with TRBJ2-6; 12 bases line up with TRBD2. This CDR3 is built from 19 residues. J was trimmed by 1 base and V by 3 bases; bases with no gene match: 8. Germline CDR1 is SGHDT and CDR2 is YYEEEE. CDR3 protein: CASSSPTSGRWSGANVLTF. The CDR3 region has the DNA TGTGCCAGCAGCTCCCCCACTAGCGGGAGGTGGTCTGGGGCCAACGTCCTGACTTTC. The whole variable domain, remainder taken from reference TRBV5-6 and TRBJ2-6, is DAGVTQSPTHLIKTRGQQVTLRCSPKSGHDTVSWYQQALGQGPQFIFQYYEEEERQRGNFPDRFSGHQFPNYSSELNVNALLLGDSALYLCASSSPTSGRWSGANVLTFGAGSRLTVL.

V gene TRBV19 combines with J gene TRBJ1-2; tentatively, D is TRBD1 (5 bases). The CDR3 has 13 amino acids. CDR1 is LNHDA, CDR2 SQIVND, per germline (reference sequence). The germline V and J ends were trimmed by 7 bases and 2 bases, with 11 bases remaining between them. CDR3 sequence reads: CASMGTVNYGYTF. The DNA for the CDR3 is TGTGCCAGTATGGGGACTGTGAACTATGGCTACACCTTC.

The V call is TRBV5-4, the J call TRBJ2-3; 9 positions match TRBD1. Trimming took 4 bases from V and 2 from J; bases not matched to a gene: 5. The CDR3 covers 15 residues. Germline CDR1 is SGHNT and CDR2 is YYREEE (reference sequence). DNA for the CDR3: TGTGCCAGCAGCGCCGGGACAGGGATCACAGATACGCAGTATTTT. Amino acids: CASSAGTGITDTQYF.

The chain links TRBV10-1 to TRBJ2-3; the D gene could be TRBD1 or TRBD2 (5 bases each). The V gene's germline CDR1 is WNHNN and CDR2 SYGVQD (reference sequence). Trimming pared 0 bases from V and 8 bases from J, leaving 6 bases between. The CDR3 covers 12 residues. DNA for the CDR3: TGCGCCAGCAGTGAGTCGAGGGGTACGCAGTATTTT. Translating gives CASSESRGTQYF.

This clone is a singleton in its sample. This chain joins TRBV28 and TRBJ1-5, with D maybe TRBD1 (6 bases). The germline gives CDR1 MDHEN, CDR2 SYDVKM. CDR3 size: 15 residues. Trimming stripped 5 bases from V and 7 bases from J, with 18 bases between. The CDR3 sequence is CASSRPFRGMQPQHF. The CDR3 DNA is TGTGCCAGCAGTCGGCCGTTCAGGGGCATGCAGCCCCAGCATTTT. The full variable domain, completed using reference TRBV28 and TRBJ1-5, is DVKVTQSSRYLVKRTGEKVFLECVQDMDHENMFWYRQDPGLGLRLIYFSYDVKMKEKGDIPEGYSVSREKKERFSLILESASTNQTSMYLCASSRPFRGMQPQHFGDGTRLSIL.

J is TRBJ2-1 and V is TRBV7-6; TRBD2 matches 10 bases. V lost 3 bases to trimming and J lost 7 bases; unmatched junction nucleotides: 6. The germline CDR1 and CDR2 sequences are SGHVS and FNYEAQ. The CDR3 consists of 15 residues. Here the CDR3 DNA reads TGTGCCAGCAGCTTGGGACTAGCGACCGAGAATGAGCAGTTCTTC. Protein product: CASSLGLATENEQFF.

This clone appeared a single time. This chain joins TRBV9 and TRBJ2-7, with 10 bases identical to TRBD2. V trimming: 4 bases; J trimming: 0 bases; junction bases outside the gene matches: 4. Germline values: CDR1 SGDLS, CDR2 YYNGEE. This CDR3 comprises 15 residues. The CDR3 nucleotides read TGTGCCAGCAGCCAAGGACTAGCGGACTCCTACGAGCAGTACTTC. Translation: CASSQGLADSYEQYF. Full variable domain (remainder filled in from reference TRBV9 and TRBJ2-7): DSGVTQTPKHLITATGQRVTLRCSPRSGDLSVYWYQQSLDQGLQFLIQYYNGEERAKGNILERFSAQQFPDLHSELNLSSLELGDSALYFCASSQGLADSYEQYFGPGTRLTVT.

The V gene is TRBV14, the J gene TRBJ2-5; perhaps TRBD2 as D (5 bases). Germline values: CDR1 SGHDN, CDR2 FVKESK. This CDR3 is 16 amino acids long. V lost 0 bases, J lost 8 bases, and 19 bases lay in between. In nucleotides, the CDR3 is TGTGCCAGCAGCCAAGAATCCGATTGGAGGCAGGAAACCCAGTACTTC. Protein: CASSQESDWRQETQYF. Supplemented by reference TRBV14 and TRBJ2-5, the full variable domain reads EAGVTQFPSHSVIEKGQTVTLRCDPISGHDNLYWYRRVMGKEIKFLLHFVKESKQDESGMPNNRFLAERTGGTYSTLKVQPAELEDSGVYFCASSQESDWRQETQYFGPGTRLLVL.

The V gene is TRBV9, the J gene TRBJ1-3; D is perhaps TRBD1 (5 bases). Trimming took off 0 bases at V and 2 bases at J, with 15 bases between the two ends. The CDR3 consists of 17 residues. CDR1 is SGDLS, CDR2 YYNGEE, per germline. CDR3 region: CASSVVGRRGPGNTIYF. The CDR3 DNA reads TGTGCCAGCAGCGTAGTTGGGCGGAGGGGCCCTGGAAACACCATATATTTT.

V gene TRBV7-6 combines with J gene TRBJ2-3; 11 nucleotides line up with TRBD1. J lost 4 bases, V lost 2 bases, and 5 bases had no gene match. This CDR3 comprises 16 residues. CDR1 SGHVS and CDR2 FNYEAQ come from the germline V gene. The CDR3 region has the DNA TGTGCCAGCAGCTTACCGGGACAGGGGGTCGCAGATACGCAGTATTTT. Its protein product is CASSLPGQGVADTQYF.

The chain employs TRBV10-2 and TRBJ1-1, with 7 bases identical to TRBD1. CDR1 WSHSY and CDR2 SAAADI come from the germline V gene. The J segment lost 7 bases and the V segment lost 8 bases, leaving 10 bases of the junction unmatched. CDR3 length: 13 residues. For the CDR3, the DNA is TGCGCCAGCCGGGACAGTGCTAATTATGAAGCTTTCTTT. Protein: CASRDSANYEAFF.

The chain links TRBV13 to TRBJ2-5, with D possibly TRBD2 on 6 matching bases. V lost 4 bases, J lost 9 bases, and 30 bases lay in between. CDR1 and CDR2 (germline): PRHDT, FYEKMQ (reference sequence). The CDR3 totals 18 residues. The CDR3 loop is CASSSYEHTNDGSGAQYF. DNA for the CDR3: TGTGCCAGCAGCTCCTACGAACATACTAACGACGGTTCGGGGGCCCAGTACTTC.

The CDR3 DNA reads TGCGCCAGCAGCTTTTCGACAGGGGGTTCCTACGAGCAGTACTTC. Translated: CASSFSTGGSYEQYF. The chain has TRBV5-1 and TRBJ2-7, with 9 nucleotides matching TRBD1. Trimming at V came to 2 bases and at J to 1 base, leaving 4 bases not matched to a gene. The CDR3 runs 15 residues. CDR1 and CDR2 from the germline V gene are SGHRS and YFSETQ.

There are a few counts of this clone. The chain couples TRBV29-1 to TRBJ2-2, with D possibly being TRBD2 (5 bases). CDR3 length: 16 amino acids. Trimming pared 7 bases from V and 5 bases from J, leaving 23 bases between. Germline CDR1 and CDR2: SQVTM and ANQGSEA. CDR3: CSARKAGVERTGELFF. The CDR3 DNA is TGCAGCGCCCGAAAGGCGGGTGTAGAGAGGACCGGGGAGCTGTTTTTT.